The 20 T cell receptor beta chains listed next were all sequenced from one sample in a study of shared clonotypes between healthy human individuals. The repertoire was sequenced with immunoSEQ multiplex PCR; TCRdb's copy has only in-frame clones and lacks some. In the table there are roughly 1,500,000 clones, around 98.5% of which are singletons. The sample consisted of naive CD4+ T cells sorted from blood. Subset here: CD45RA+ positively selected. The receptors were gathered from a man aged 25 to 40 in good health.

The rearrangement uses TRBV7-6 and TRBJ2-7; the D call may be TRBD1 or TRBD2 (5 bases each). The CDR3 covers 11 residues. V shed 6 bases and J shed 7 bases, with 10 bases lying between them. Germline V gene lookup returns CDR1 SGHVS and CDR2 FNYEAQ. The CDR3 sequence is CASSQWGEQYF. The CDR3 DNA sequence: TGTGCCAGCAGTCAATGGGGGGAGCAGTACTTC.

CDR3 sequence reads: CASSEANVQETQYF. CDR3 DNA sequence: TGTGCCAGCAGTGAAGCTAACGTACAAGAGACCCAGTACTTC. The V and J genes are TRBV2 and TRBJ2-5; D gene uncertain. Germline V gene data show CDR1 as SNHLY and CDR2 as FYNNEI. V was pared by 0 bases and J by 2 bases, with 7 bases between. The CDR3 spans 14 residues. Using reference TRBV2 and TRBJ2-5 for the parts outside the CDR3, the full variable domain is EPEVTQTPSHQVTQMGQEVILRCVPISNHLYFYWYRQILGQKVEFLVSFYNNEISEKSEIFDDQFSVERPDGSNFTLKIRSTKLEDSAMYFCASSEANVQETQYFGPGTRLLVL.

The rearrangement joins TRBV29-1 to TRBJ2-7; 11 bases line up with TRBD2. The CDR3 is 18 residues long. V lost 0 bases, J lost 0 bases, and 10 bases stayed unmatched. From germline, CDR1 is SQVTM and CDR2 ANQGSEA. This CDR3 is CSVEDPNRSGRASYEQYF. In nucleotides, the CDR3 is TGCAGCGTTGAAGACCCTAACCGTAGCGGGAGGGCCTCCTACGAGCAGTACTTC.

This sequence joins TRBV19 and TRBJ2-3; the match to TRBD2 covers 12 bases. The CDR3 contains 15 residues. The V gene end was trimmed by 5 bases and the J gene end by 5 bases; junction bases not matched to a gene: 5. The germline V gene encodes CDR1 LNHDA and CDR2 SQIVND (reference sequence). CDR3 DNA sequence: TGTGCCAGTAGTTTGGGACTAGCGGGTAAAGATACGCAGTATTTT. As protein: CASSLGLAGKDTQYF.

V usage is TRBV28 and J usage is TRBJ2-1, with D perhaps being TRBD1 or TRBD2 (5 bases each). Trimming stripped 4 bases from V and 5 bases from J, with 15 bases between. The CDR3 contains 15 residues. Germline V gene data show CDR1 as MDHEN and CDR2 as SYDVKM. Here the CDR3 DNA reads TGTGCCAGCAGTTCCATGGGACCCACTGACAATGAGCAGTTCTTC. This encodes CASSSMGPTDNEQFF.

The CDR3: CASSGERPYEQYF. CDR3 bases: TGTGCCAGTTCCGGGGAGCGACCCTACGAGCAGTACTTC. The V call is TRBV6-1, the J call TRBJ2-7; a possible D gene is TRBD2 (5 bases). Germline CDR1 MNHNS, CDR2 SASEGT. CDR3 length: 13 residues. The V and J ends lost 9 bases and 2 bases respectively, with 14 bases between them.

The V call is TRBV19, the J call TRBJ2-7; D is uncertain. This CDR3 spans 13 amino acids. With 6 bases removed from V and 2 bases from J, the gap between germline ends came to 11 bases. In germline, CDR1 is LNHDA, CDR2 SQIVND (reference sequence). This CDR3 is CASRPSSTYEQYF. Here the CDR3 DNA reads TGTGCCAGTAGGCCCTCATCAACCTACGAGCAGTACTTC.

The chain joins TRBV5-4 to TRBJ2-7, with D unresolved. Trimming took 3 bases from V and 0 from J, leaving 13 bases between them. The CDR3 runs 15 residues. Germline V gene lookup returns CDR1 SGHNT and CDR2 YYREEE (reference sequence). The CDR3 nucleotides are TGTGCCAGCAGCTCAGCCCGGGCCTACTCCTACGAGCAGTACTTC. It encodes CASSSARAYSYEQYF.

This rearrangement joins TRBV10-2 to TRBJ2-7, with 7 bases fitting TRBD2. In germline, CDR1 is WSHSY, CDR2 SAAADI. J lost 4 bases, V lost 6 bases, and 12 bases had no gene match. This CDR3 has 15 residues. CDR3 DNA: TGCGCCAGCAGCCCCGTGGTTGCGGGAGCTTACGAGCAGTACTTC. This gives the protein CASSPVVAGAYEQYF.

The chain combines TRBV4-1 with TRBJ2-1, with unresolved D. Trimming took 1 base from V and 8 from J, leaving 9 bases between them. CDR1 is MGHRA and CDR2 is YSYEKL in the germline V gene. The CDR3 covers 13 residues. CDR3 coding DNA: TGCGCCAGCAGCCAAGGGATGGGCTATGAGCAGTTCTTC. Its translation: CASSQGMGYEQFF.

Here the CDR3 reads CASSLGQGGAKNIQYF. DNA of the CDR3: TGTGCCAGCAGCCTCGGACAGGGGGGAGCCAAAAACATTCAGTACTTC. The chain joins TRBV7-9 to TRBJ2-4; 10 bases match TRBD1. Trimming at V came to 5 bases and at J to 0 bases, leaving 4 bases not matched to a gene. The CDR3 has 16 amino acids. The germline CDR1 and CDR2 sequences are SEHNR and FQNEAQ (reference sequence).

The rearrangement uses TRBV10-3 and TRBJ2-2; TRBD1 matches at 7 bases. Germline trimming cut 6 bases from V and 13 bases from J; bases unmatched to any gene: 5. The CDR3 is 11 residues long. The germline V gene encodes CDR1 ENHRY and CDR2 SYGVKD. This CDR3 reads CAISRQGWLFF. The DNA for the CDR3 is TGTGCCATCAGCCGACAGGGTTGGCTGTTTTTT.

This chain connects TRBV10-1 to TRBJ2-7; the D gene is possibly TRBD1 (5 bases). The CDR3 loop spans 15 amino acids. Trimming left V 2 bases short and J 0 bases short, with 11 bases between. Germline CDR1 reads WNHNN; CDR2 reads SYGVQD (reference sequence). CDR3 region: CASSEGAFSSYEQYF. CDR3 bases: TGCGCCAGCAGTGAGGGGGCCTTCAGCTCCTACGAGCAGTACTTC.

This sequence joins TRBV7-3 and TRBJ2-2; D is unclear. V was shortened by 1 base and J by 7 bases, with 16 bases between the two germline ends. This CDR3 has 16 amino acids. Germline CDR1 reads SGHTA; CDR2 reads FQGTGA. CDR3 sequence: CASSLMRSMPIGELFF. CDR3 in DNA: TGTGCCAGCAGCTTAATGCGATCGATGCCGATCGGGGAGCTGTTTTTT.

The CDR3 coding sequence is TGTGCCAGCAGCCCGGGCGGGCAGGGTTCGATCGAGCAGTACTTC. It is translated as CASSPGGQGSIEQYF. This sequence joins TRBV11-2 and TRBJ2-7; D may correspond to TRBD1 or TRBD2 (5 bases each). CDR3 size: 15 residues. In germline, CDR1 is SGHAT, CDR2 FQNNGV. V shed 5 bases and J shed 6 bases, with 20 bases lying between them.

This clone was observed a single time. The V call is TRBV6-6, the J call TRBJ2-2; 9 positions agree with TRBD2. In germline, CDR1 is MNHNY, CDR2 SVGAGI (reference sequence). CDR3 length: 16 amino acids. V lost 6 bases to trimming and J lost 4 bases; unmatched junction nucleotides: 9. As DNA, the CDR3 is TGTGCCAGCAGGATCCAAAGCGGGAGGCGCACCGGGGAGCTGTTTTTT. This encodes CASRIQSGRRTGELFF.

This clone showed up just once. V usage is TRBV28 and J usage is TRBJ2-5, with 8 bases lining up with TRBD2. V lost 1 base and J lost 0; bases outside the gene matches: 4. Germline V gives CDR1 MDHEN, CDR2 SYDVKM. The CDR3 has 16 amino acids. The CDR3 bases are TGTGCCAGCAGTTTATCTCGCGGGAGGTACCAAGAGACCCAGTACTTC. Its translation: CASSLSRGRYQETQYF. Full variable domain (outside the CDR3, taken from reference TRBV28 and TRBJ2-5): DVKVTQSSRYLVKRTGEKVFLECVQDMDHENMFWYRQDPGLGLRLIYFSYDVKMKEKGDIPEGYSVSREKKERFSLILESASTNQTSMYLCASSLSRGRYQETQYFGPGTRLLVL.

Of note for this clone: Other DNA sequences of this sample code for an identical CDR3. The CDR3 DNA reads TGCGCCAGCAGCTTGAGTTTGGCGGGGGAGACCCAGTACTTC. Translation gives CASSLSLAGETQYF. The chain joins TRBV5-1 to TRBJ2-5; D perhaps matches TRBD2 (6 bases). This CDR3 spans 14 amino acids. Between the trimmed V and J ends, which lost 1 base and 5 bases, there was a span of 12 bases. CDR1 is SGHRS and CDR2 is YFSETQ in the germline V gene.

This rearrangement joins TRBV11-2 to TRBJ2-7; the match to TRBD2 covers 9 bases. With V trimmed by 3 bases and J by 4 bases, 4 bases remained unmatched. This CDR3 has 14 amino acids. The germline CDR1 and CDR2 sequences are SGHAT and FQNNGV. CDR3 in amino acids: CASSFRGRGYEQYF. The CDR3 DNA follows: TGTGCCAGCAGCTTTCGCGGGAGGGGATACGAGCAGTACTTC.

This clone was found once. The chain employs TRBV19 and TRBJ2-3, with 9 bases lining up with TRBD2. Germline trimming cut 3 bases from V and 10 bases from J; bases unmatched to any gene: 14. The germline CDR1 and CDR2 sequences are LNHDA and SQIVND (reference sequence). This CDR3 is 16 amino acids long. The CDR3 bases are TGTGCCAGTAGTATTCTGACTAGCGGACCCCAGTTAGCGCAGTATTTT. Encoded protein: CASSILTSGPQLAQYF.